This T cell receptor beta chain was documented in a study of T-cell memory formation after mild COVID-19 (TCRdb year 2021). In the study overall: Most TCR sequence clusters were specific to one of the two donors. In a couple of donors, T-cell clones that expanded and contracted after mild COVID-19 were tracked by sequencing TCRalpha and TCRbeta repertoires over time. Two young, previously healthy adult volunteers made up the cohort, one male and one female. Beyond this particular receptor, the publication reports: SARS-CoV-2 specificity of the second-wave clones peaking on day 37 was not confirmed. Clones that contracted from day 15 to 85 showed balanced CD4/CD8 phenotypes, whereas a second wave of clones that expanded from day 15 to 37 leaned towards CD4+. Contracting CD4+ clones were located mainly in the CM and EM memory subsets, whereas CD8+ clones were found to be enriched in EMRA. Only two mild cases were covered in the study, and larger cohorts including severe cases with pre-infection samples were considered necessary. The detection of some responding clones in pre-infection memory suggests that pre-existing cross-reactive memory T cells joined the SARS-CoV-2 response.

V lost 6 bases and J lost 8 bases; the stretch between them is 23 bases long. Inclusive of the bounding cysteine and phenylalanine, the CDR3 is 16 residues long. Only the CDR3 DNA is retained, 48 bases long and in frame from the first base. PBMCs were isolated by Ficoll-Paque density gradient centrifugation. The sequencer was an Illumina NovaSeq 6000. TCRalpha and TCRbeta cDNA libraries were constructed by 5'RACE with constant-segment primers, with sample barcodes and unique molecular identifiers being introduced. Trizol reagent was used to extract RNA from every sample. The libraries were amplified in two PCR steps, and the second step added a second sample barcode and Illumina TruSeq adapters. Sequencing of libraries was performed on an Illumina NovaSeq with 2 x 150 bp paired-end reads. In the authors' own workflow: The reads were demultiplexed and collapsed into UMI-guided consensus sequences using migec v1.2.7. Using mixcr v2.1.11, UMI consensuses were aligned to TRA and TRB V and J templates and then assembled into clonotypes. Clonotypes were classified as expanded or contracted when called significant by both edgeR and NoisET, with noise models trained on biological replicates. edgeR calls used a false discovery rate-adjusted p below 0.01 and a log2 fold-change threshold of 1. As an exploratory analysis of dynamics, PCA with hierarchical clustering was applied to max-normalized trajectories of the 1000 most abundant clonotypes. Separately sequenced CD4+ and CD8+ repertoires were used to assign a CD4 or CD8 phenotype to each responding clone. TCRdb ran its own pipeline on the public reads, namely fastp trimming at Q25 and MiXCR clone calling, and kept in-frame beta chains. CDR3 protein sequences are deduplicated, and each keeps its most common genes and DNA. What appears here as the V and J calls and clone size reflects TCRdb's work, not the paper's. This sample holds 130,000 to 150,000 distinct CDR3 sequences; around 5.8% were observed only once. About 2% of the sample belongs to the ten largest clones.

This clonotype was counted ten times or more. This clone's antigen is unknown. The sample holds no much larger clone one base away, and base qualities are not on file. The sample was PBMCs or a T cell subset sorted from them (not recorded which). The V gene is TRBV12-3 or TRBV12-4 and the J gene is TRBJ2-1; the best D guess is TRBD2, with 7 bases matching. The receptor's source is an adult woman who had mild COVID-19 (a few samples of this study predate the infection). The sample titles of this study are shuffled in the database, so cell type and time point are left out; the donor was told from shared clones. CDR3 sequence: CASSTKGSGGGDEQFF. The sequenced DNA: TGTGCCAGCAGCACAAAGGGGTCGGGGGGCGGTGATGAGCAGTTCTTC.